Each of the 18 T cell receptor beta chains below was sequenced from the same sample in a study of OX40 agonist ivuxolimab in advanced cancers. Generated by immunoSEQ multiplex PCR, the TCRdb table keeps only in-frame clones and is missing some. Found here are approximately 61,000 clones, about 89% of them singletons; the top ten hold 1.5% to 2%. Material: CD4+ or CD8+ T cells sorted from blood, obtained in a trial of the OX40 agonist ivuxolimab. These receptors came from an adult with an advanced solid tumor such as melanoma, head and neck, liver or kidney cancer.

This clone was found once. This chain connects TRBV28 to TRBJ1-2; TRBD1 agrees at 7 bases. CDR1 and CDR2 (germline): MDHEN, SYDVKM. V lost 5 bases to trimming and J lost 11 bases; unmatched junction nucleotides: 11. The CDR3 covers 13 residues. The CDR3 DNA follows: TGTGCCAGCAGTACACGGCGGACAGGAGGTTACACCTTC. This codes for CASSTRRTGGYTF.

The chain recombines TRBV28 with TRBJ1-2; 8 positions match TRBD1. Trimming took 4 bases from V and 7 from J; bases not matched to a gene: 5. Germline CDR1 and CDR2: MDHEN and SYDVKM. There are 13 residues in the CDR3. The DNA of the CDR3 is TGTGCCAGCAGTTCCGGACAGGGCTCTGGCTACACCTTC. Protein product: CASSSGQGSGYTF.

This sequence joins TRBV7-2 and TRBJ2-1; 10 nucleotides line up with TRBD1. V lost 5 bases, J lost 4 bases, and 5 bases stayed unmatched. CDR3 length: 15 amino acids. Germline CDR1 and CDR2: SGHTA and FQGNSA. CDR3 DNA: TGTGCCAGCAGCCAAGACAGGGGGCTGTACAATGAGCAGTTCTTC. Protein sequence: CASSQDRGLYNEQFF.

The chain employs TRBV28 and TRBJ2-5; D may match TRBD1 or TRBD2 (5 bases each). The CDR3 covers 15 residues. Germline CDR1 and CDR2: MDHEN and SYDVKM. Trimming shortened V by 7 bases and J by 0 bases, and 15 bases separated the two germline ends. This CDR3 is CASTIRGRDQETQYF. The CDR3, as DNA: TGTGCCAGCACCATTCGGGGCCGCGACCAAGAGACCCAGTACTTC.

J is TRBJ1-2 and V is TRBV21-1. TRBV21-1 is a recognized pseudogene. The CDR3 is 15 amino acids. The CDR3 protein is CASSKVKGPNYGYTF. For the CDR3, the DNA is TGTGCCAGCAGCAAAGTCAAGGGCCCGAACTATGGCTACACCTTC.

The chain is built from TRBV19 and TRBJ1-2; perhaps TRBD1 as D (5 bases). Germline-derived CDR1 and CDR2 are LNHDA and SQIVND (reference sequence). The CDR3 is 12 amino acids. Trimming left V 6 bases short and J 7 bases short, with 12 bases between. CDR3 region: CASRQGVGGYTF. The CDR3 nucleotides read TGTGCCAGTAGGCAGGGAGTAGGTGGCTACACCTTC. Combining the CDR3 with reference TRBV19 and TRBJ1-2 gives the whole variable domain DGGITQSPKYLFRKEGQNVTLSCEQNLNHDAMYWYRQDPGQGLRLIYYSQIVNDFQKGDIAEGYSVSREKKESFPLTVTSAQKNPTAFYLCASRQGVGGYTFGSGTRLTVV.

The J gene is TRBJ2-7, the V gene TRBV6-1, with D hard to call. With 4 bases removed from V and 5 bases from J, the gap between germline ends came to 9 bases. This CDR3 has 12 amino acids. CDR1 is MNHNS, CDR2 SASEGT, per germline. CDR3 sequence: CASSGRADEQYF. The CDR3 DNA reads TGTGCCAGCAGTGGAAGGGCCGACGAGCAGTACTTC.

The rearrangement joins TRBV4-2 to TRBJ2-1, with D perhaps TRBD2 (6 bases). Germline V gives CDR1 LGHNA, CDR2 YNFKEQ. The CDR3 runs 16 residues. The V gene lost 0 bases and the J gene lost 6 bases, with 15 bases spanning the gap. CDR3 protein: CASSQERRGETNEQFF. The CDR3, as DNA: TGTGCCAGCAGCCAAGAGAGGAGGGGCGAGACCAATGAGCAGTTCTTC.

In this sample, this clone turned up once. This rearrangement joins TRBV18 to TRBJ2-1; TRBD2 matches 10 bases. The J segment lost 8 bases and the V segment lost 0 bases, leaving 7 bases of the junction unmatched. CDR1 KGHSH and CDR2 LQKENI come from the germline V gene. There are 16 residues in the CDR3. In nucleotides, the CDR3 is TGTGCCAGCTCACCACCGGAGCGGGAGGGCCGACATGAGCAGTTCTTC. This sequence encodes CASSPPEREGRHEQFF.

The chain couples TRBV6-5 to TRBJ1-1; D remains unclear. V was cut by 7 bases and J by 4 bases, with 16 bases left in between. The CDR3 runs to 14 residues. The V gene's germline CDR1 is MNHEY and CDR2 SVGAGI. The DNA of the CDR3 is TGTGCCAGCATGCCGACCGGGTCAGTCACTGAAGCTTTCTTT. Protein: CASMPTGSVTEAFF.

V gene TRBV9 combines with J gene TRBJ1-2; D is unclear. The length of the CDR3 is 16 residues. Germline loops: CDR1 SGDLS, CDR2 YYNGEE. Trimming shortened V by 0 bases and J by 0 bases, and 12 bases separated the two germline ends. The CDR3 reads CASSVGVGSTNYGYTF. The DNA for the CDR3 is TGTGCCAGCAGCGTAGGAGTGGGCAGTACTAACTATGGCTACACCTTC.

The chain uses TRBV6-6 and TRBJ2-2, with D possibly TRBD1 on 6 matching bases. The germline V gene has CDR1 MNHNY and CDR2 SVGAGI (reference sequence). Trimming shortened V by 0 bases and J by 4 bases, and 12 bases separated the two germline ends. The CDR3 has 16 amino acids. DNA for the CDR3: TGTGCCAGCAGTTACTCCGAAGGGGGTAGCACCGGGGAGCTGTTTTTT. Encoded protein: CASSYSEGGSTGELFF.

This chain links TRBV2 with TRBJ1-6; no reliable D call. Germline V CDR1 and CDR2: SNHLY, FYNNEI. V was shortened by 3 bases and J by 0 bases, with 18 bases between the two germline ends. This CDR3 is built from 19 residues. The CDR3 DNA is TGTGCCAGCAGTGATCAAGAGGCCGCCGGTAGCTCCTATAATTCACCCCTCCACTTT. Amino acid sequence: CASSDQEAAGSSYNSPLHF.

The CDR3 bases are TGCGCCAGCAGCTACAAGACAGGAGATGGCTACACCTTC. This sequence encodes CASSYKTGDGYTF. The chain has TRBV5-1 and TRBJ1-2; D is perhaps TRBD1 (6 bases). The CDR3 sequence is 13 residues long. CDR1 SGHRS and CDR2 YFSETQ come from the germline V gene. The V gene lost 3 bases and the J gene lost 6 bases, with 12 bases spanning the gap.

This chain links TRBV28 with TRBJ1-3; D is possibly TRBD1 (5 bases). V was pared by 5 bases and J by 4 bases, with 18 bases between. CDR1 is MDHEN and CDR2 is SYDVKM in the germline V gene. The CDR3 runs 16 residues. CDR3 sequence (DNA): TGTGCCAGCAGTCTCGGAGGGGATATTACGGGAAACACCATATATTTT. It specifies CASSLGGDITGNTIYF.

The gene calls are TRBV5-6 and TRBJ2-7; TRBD2 matches at 8 bases. CDR1 is SGHDT, CDR2 YYEEEE, per germline. This CDR3 has 15 amino acids. With V trimmed by 5 bases and J by 2 bases, 9 bases remained unmatched. The CDR3 sequence: CASSPGTRLTYEQYF. The CDR3 DNA sequence: TGTGCCAGCAGTCCCGGGACTAGGCTGACCTACGAGCAGTACTTC.

The chain combines TRBV11-2 with TRBJ2-2, with 8 bases matching TRBD2. J was trimmed by 7 bases and V by 0 bases; bases with no gene match: 7. The CDR3 is 16 residues long. Germline V gene sequence: CDR1 SGHAT, CDR2 FQNNGV. The DNA for the CDR3 is TGTGCCAGCAGCTTAGACTCAGCGGGAGTGGGCGGGGAGCTGTTTTTT. This codes for CASSLDSAGVGGELFF.

This chain uses TRBV6-5 with TRBJ2-7, with a tentative D call TRBD1 (7 bases). This CDR3 has 15 residues. Germline-derived CDR1 and CDR2 are MNHEY and SVGAGI. Trimming pared 2 bases from V and 6 bases from J, leaving 17 bases between. CDR3 nucleotide sequence: TGTGCCAGCAGTTACAGCCGTAGACAGGGAGGCGAGCAGTACTTC. This translates into CASSYSRRQGGEQYF.